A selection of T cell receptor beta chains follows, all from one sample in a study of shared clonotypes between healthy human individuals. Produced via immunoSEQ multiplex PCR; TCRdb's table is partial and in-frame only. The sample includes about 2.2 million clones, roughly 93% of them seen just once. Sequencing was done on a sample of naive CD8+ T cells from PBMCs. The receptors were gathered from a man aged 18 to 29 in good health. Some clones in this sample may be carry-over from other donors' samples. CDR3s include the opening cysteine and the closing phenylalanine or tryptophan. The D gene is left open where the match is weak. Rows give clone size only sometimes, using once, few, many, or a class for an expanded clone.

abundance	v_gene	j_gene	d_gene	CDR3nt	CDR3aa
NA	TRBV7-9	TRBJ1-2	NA	TGTGCCAGCAGCTTAGCGCTACCAGGGGTTTATGGCTACACCTTC	CASSLALPGVYGYTF
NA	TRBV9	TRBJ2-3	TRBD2	TGTGCCAGCAGCGTAGCGGGACTAGCGGGAATAGGGACAGATACGCAGTATTTT	CASSVAGLAGIGTDTQYF
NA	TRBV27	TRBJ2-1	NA	TGTGCCAGCAGTTCTATCGGGCAGGGCAATGAGCAGTTCTTC	CASSSIGQGNEQFF
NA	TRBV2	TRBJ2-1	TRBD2	TGTGCCAGCAGAGCGGAAGCGGGAGTTTCCTACAATGAGCAGTTCTTC	CASRAEAGVSYNEQFF
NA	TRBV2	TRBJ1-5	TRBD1	TGTGCCAGCCTGCTGACAGGGGATAGCAATCAGCCCCAGCATTTT	CASLLTGDSNQPQHF
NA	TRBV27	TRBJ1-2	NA	TGTGCCAGCAGTTTACGCGGGGCCGGACACCGTTATGGCTACACCTTC	CASSLRGAGHRYGYTF
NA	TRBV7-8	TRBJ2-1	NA	TGTGCCAGCAGCTTAGCGCTCCGAGGGGCAAGCTCCTACAATGAGCAGTTCTTC	CASSLALRGASSYNEQFF
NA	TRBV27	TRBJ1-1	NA	TGTGCCAGCAGGGGGCAGGCCCGCTGGACTGAAGCTTTCTTT	CASRGQARWTEAFF
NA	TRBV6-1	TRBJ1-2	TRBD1	TGTGCCAGCAGTGAAGGACAGGGAGTATTCGACTATGGCTACACCTTC	CASSEGQGVFDYGYTF
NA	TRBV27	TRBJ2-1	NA	TGTGCCAGCAGTTTGGGAATAGCGGAAATCTCCTACAATGAGCAGTTCTTC	CASSLGIAEISYNEQFF
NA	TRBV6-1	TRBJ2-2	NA	TGTGCCAGCAGTGACCAAAGCGGACAATACGCGAACACCGGGGAGCTGTTTTTT	CASSDQSGQYANTGELFF
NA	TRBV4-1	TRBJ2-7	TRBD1	TGCGCCAGCAGCCAGGAAAGGACGGTCAGGGGGCAAGAGCAGTACTTC	CASSQERTVRGQEQYF
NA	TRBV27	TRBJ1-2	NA	TGTGCCAGCAGTCTGAGCGCTAACTATGGCTACACCTTC	CASSLSANYGYTF
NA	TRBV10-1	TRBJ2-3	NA	TGCGCCAGCAGTGACGGTACAGGGCTAACAGATACGCAGTATTTT	CASSDGTGLTDTQYF
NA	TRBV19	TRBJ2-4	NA	TGTGCCAGTAGTATTTTCCAGGGTATAAACATTCAGTACTTC	CASSIFQGINIQYF
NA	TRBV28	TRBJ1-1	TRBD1	TGTGCCAGCAGTTTACCGCAGGGGGCAGTTGCTTTCTTT	CASSLPQGAVAFF
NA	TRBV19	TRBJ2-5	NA	TGTGCCAGTAGTTCGACAGCCGCTCAAACCCCGCGTTTCAACACAGAGACCCAGTACTTC	CASSSTAAQTPRFNTETQYF
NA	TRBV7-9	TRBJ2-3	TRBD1	TGTGCCAGCAGCTTATTTGAGACGGGACAGGGAACAGATACGCAGTATTTT	CASSLFETGQGTDTQYF
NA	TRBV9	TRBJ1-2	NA	TGTGCCAGCAGCGTAGTTCCAGGCGCCAACCACTATGGCTACACCTTC	CASSVVPGANHYGYTF
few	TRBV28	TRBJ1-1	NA	TGTGCCAGCCGGCTGAACACTGAAGCTTTCTTT	CASRLNTEAFF
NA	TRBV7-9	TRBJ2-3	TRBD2	TGTGCCAGCAGCTTACGACAGACTAGCGAGAGCACAGATACGCAGTATTTT	CASSLRQTSESTDTQYF
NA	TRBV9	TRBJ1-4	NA	TGTGCCAGCAGCTCAACTAATGAAAAACTGTTTTTT	CASSSTNEKLFF
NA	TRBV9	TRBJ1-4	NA	TGTGCCAGCAGCGGAGCCGGGTGGGGCGAAAAACTGTTTTTT	CASSGAGWGEKLFF
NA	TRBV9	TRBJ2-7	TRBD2	TGTGCCAGCACAGCGGGAGGCTCGGGCGAGCAGTACTTC	CASTAGGSGEQYF
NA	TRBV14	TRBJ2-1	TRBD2	TGTGCCAGCAGCCAAGGACTAGCGGGAGTTTTCGGTGAGCAGTTCTTC	CASSQGLAGVFGEQFF
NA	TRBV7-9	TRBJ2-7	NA	TGTGCCAGCAGCCTCAGCGGAGCCCTCGAGCAGTACTTC	CASSLSGALEQYF
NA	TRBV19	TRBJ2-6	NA	TGTGCCAGTACTTCCTACTCTGGGGCCAACGTCCTGACTTTC	CASTSYSGANVLTF
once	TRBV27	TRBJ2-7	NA	TGTGCCAGCAGTCCGGGACGTGTATACGAGCAGTACTTC	CASSPGRVYEQYF
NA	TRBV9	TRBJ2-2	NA	TGTGCCAGCAGCGTAGTAGCTCAGGGGCCCTACACCGGGGAGCTGTTTTTT	CASSVVAQGPYTGELFF
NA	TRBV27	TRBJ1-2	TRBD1	TGTGCCACCCAATTGGCGGCAGGGGGCTACTATGGCTACACCTTC	CATQLAAGGYYGYTF